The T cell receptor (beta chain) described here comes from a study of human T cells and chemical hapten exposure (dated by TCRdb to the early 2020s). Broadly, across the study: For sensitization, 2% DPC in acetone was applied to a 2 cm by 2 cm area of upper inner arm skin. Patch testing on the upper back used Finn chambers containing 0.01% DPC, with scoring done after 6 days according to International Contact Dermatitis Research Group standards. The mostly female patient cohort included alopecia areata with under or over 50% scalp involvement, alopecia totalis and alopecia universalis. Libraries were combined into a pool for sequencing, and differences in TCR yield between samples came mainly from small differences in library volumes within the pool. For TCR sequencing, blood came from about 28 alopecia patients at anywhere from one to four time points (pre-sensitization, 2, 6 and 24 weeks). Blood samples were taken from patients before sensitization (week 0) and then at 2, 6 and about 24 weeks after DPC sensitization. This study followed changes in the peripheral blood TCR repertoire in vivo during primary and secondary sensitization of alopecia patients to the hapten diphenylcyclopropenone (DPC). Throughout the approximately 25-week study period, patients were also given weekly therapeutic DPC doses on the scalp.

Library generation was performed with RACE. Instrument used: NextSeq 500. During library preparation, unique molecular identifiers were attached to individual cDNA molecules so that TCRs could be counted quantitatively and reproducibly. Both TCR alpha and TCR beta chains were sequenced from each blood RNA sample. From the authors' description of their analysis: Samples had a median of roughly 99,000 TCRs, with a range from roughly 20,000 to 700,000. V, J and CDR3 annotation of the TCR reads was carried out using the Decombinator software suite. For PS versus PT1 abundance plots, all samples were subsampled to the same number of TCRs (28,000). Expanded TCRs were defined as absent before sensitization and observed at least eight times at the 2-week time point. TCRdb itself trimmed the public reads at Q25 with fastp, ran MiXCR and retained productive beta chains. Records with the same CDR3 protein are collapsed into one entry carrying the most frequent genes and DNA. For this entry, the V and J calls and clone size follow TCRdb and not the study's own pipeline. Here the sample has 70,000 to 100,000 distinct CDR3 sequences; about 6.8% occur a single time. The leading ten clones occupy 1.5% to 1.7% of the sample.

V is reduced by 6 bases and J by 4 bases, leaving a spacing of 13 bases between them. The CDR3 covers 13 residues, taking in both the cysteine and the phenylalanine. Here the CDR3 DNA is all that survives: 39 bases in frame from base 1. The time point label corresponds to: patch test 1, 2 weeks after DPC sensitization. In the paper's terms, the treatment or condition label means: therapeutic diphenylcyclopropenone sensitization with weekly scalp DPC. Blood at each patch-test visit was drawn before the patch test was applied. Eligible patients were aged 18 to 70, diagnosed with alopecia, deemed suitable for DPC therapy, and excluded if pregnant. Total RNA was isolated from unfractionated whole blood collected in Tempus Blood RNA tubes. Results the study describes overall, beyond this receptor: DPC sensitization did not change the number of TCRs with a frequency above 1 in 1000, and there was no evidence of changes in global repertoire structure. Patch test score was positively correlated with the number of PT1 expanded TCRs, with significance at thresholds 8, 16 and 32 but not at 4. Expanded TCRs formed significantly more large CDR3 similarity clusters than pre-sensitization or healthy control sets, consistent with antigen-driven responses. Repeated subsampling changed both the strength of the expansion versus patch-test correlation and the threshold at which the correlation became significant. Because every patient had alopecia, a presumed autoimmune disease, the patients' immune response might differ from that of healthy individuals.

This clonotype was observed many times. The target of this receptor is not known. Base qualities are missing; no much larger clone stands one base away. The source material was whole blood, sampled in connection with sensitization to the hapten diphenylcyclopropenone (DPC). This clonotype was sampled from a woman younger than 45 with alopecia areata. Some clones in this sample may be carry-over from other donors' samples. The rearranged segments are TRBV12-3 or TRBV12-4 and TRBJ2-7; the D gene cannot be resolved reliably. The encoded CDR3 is CASRDGSSYEQYF. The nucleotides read TGTGCCAGCAGAGATGGGTCATCTTACGAGCAGTACTTC.